What follows are 23 T cell receptor beta chains derived from one specimen sequenced in a study of cytomegalovirus exposure and HLA in healthy donors. The PCR used 60 Vbeta and 13 Jbeta primers. Method: immunoSEQ multiplex PCR; TCRdb's copy keeps in-frame clones and lacks some. The sample has more than 95,000 clones; 9.5% to 15% are singletons. The sequencing input was PBMCs. The source is a middle-aged man in good health and CMV-seropositive.

The CDR3 coding sequence is TGCGCCAGCAGCCCAAGAGTACTAGCGGCTAGCTCCTACGAGCAGTACTTC. It is translated as CASSPRVLAASSYEQYF. V usage is TRBV4-1 and J usage is TRBJ2-7; 8 nucleotides line up with TRBD2. CDR3 length: 17 amino acids. Trimming removed 4 bases from V and 0 bases from J; junction bases left unmatched: 11. Germline CDR1 reads MGHRA; CDR2 reads YSYEKL.

This clone came up a few times. CDR3 DNA: TGTGCCTGGAGTCGACAGTCTGGGGCCAACGTCCTGACTTTC. Translating gives CAWSRQSGANVLTF. V is TRBV30 and J is TRBJ2-6, with D perhaps matching TRBD1 (5 bases). Trimming left V 2 bases short and J 1 base short, with 6 bases between. Germline loops: CDR1 GTSNPN, CDR2 SVGIG (reference sequence). This CDR3 has 14 residues.

In this sample, this clone turned up a few times. This sequence joins TRBV30 and TRBJ1-2; D is ambiguous. Germline lookup yields CDR1 GTSNPN and CDR2 SVGIG (reference sequence). Trimming removed 7 bases from V and 4 bases from J, with 16 bases in between. This CDR3 contains 13 residues. CDR3 sequence reads: CASSPGLSYGYTF. The CDR3 nucleotides read TGTGCCTCGTCACCGGGTTTATCCTATGGCTACACCTTC.

This clone was seen only a few times. The CDR3 region is CASSPVSGETEAFF. Here the CDR3 DNA reads TGTGCCAGCAGCCCCGTCTCGGGAGAGACTGAAGCTTTCTTT. The V call is TRBV6-6, the J call TRBJ1-1, with D uncertain. This CDR3 contains 14 residues. Germline CDR1 reads MNHNY; CDR2 reads SVGAGI (reference sequence). V was trimmed by 6 bases and J by 5 bases, leaving 16 bases between them.

The V call is TRBV10-3, the J call TRBJ1-4, with a tentative D call TRBD1 (5 bases). This CDR3 is 14 amino acids long. V lost 3 bases and J 15 bases, leaving 20 bases between the germline ends. CDR1 and CDR2 from the germline V gene are ENHRY and SYGVKD. CDR3 nucleotides: TGTGCCATCAGTGAAATAGGCCGCGGACAAAATGTGTTTTTT. It specifies CAISEIGRGQNVFF.

The chain has TRBV4-1 and TRBJ2-3; TRBD2 aligns across 10 bases. CDR1 and CDR2 from the germline V gene are MGHRA and YSYEKL. The CDR3 length is 19 residues. V shed 0 bases and J 3 bases; nucleotides not matched to a gene: 12. The CDR3: CASSQEFPGGLAETDTQYF. As DNA, the CDR3 is TGCGCCAGCAGCCAAGAGTTCCCGGGCGGACTAGCGGAAACAGATACGCAGTATTTT.

The rearrangement joins TRBV2 to TRBJ2-7, with D tentatively TRBD1 (5 bases). From germline, CDR1 is SNHLY and CDR2 FYNNEI. CDR3 length: 14 amino acids. The germline V and J ends were trimmed by 4 bases and 0 bases, with 10 bases remaining between them. Here the CDR3 DNA reads TGTGCCAGCAGTGGACCGGACAACTCCTACGAGCAGTACTTC. Its protein product is CASSGPDNSYEQYF.

This rearrangement joins TRBV13 to TRBJ1-1, with D maybe TRBD1 (6 bases). Germline CDR1 PRHDT, CDR2 FYEKMQ (reference sequence). The CDR3 length is 15 residues. V shed 4 bases and J shed 5 bases, with 17 bases lying between them. The CDR3 is CASSSPGRGETEAFF. CDR3 DNA: TGTGCCAGCAGCTCACCGGGCAGGGGAGAGACTGAAGCTTTCTTT.

This clone was seen just once. The chain carries TRBV11-2 and TRBJ2-7; the D gene is possibly TRBD1 (6 bases). The CDR3 is 15 amino acids. The germline gives CDR1 SGHAT, CDR2 FQNNGV. The ends were cut back, 1 base at V and 3 bases at J, with 13 bases in the middle. CDR3 amino acids: CASSLGRTAVYEQYF. The CDR3 DNA sequence: TGTGCCAGCAGCTTAGGCCGGACAGCTGTCTACGAGCAGTACTTC.

The chain uses TRBV7-8 and TRBJ2-1; D gene ambiguous. CDR1 and CDR2 (germline): SGHVS, FQNEAQ. V gave up 5 bases and J gave up 2 bases, with 22 bases separating them. The length of the CDR3 is 18 residues. CDR3 DNA: TGTGCCAGCAGCCCCCGCAGGTCCTTGTTATCCCCCTACAATGAGCAGTTCTTC. Its protein product is CASSPRRSLLSPYNEQFF.

In its sample, this clone was seen a few times. The chain uses TRBV29-1 and TRBJ2-1, with 11 bases that match TRBD2. J gave up 1 base and V 6 bases, and 2 bases lay outside the gene matches. Germline-derived CDR1 and CDR2 are SQVTM and ANQGSEA. This CDR3 spans 14 amino acids. The CDR3 protein is CSVRLAGSYNEQFF. The CDR3 nucleotides are TGCAGCGTCAGACTAGCGGGATCCTACAATGAGCAGTTCTTC.

The table lists this clone with a few counts. This rearrangement joins TRBV7-9 to TRBJ2-3; a weak D match, TRBD2 (6 bases). Germline V gives CDR1 SEHNR, CDR2 FQNEAQ (reference sequence). The CDR3 loop spans 16 amino acids. The V and J ends lost 2 bases and 4 bases respectively, with 16 bases between them. The DNA of the CDR3 is TGTGCCAGCAGCTTACCGGCTAGCGCGCGCCCAGATACGCAGTATTTT. It yields the protein CASSLPASARPDTQYF.

This clone was recorded a few times. CDR3 residues: CASSQDRLAGDTQYF. The CDR3 DNA reads as TGCGCCAGCAGCCAAGATAGGCTAGCGGGAGATACGCAGTATTTT. V gene TRBV4-3 combines with J gene TRBJ2-3, with 8 bases lining up with TRBD2. CDR1 and CDR2 (germline): LGHNA, YSLEER. V shed 0 bases and J 5 bases; nucleotides not matched to a gene: 4. There are 15 residues in the CDR3.

This clone was seen a few times. The chain recombines TRBV5-5 with TRBJ1-2; D remains ambiguous. Trimming pared 1 base from V and 11 bases from J, leaving 12 bases between. Germline CDR1 and CDR2: SGHKS and YYEKEE (reference sequence). The CDR3 runs 12 residues. CDR3 nucleotide sequence: TGTGCCAGCAGCTTGAGCACGGTCGGGTACACCTTC. Amino acid sequence: CASSLSTVGYTF.

This clone turned up a few times. The V call is TRBV18, the J call TRBJ1-2, with unresolved D. CDR3 length equals 13 residues. V was trimmed by 4 bases and J by 0 bases, leaving 6 bases between them. Looked up from germline, CDR1 is KGHSH and CDR2 is LQKENI. The CDR3 nucleotides read TGTGCCAGCTCACTTTCTACTAACTATGGCTACACCTTC. This codes for CASSLSTNYGYTF.

This clone has more than one count but fewer than ten. V usage is TRBV28 and J usage is TRBJ2-2, with D possibly being TRBD2 (6 bases). The germline gives CDR1 MDHEN, CDR2 SYDVKM. Trimming took 9 bases from V and 5 from J, leaving 16 bases between them. The CDR3 has 14 amino acids. CDR3 nucleotides: TGTGCCAGTGTCCGGGCAGGGAGGACCGGGGAGCTGTTTTTT. Amino acids: CASVRAGRTGELFF.

The chain combines TRBV5-1 with TRBJ2-7, with TRBD1 matching 10 bases. This CDR3 comprises 14 residues. With V trimmed by 4 bases and J by 7 bases, 8 bases remained unmatched. The germline V gene encodes CDR1 SGHRS and CDR2 YFSETQ. The CDR3 here is CASSLRQGAGEQYF. As DNA, the CDR3 is TGCGCCAGCAGCCTGCGACAGGGGGCTGGAGAGCAGTACTTC.

This clone occurred a few times. This sequence joins TRBV30 and TRBJ2-1; the D gene is possibly TRBD2 (5 bases). V lost 3 bases and J 8 bases, leaving 11 bases between the germline ends. Per the germline V gene, CDR1 is GTSNPN and CDR2 is SVGIG (reference sequence). The CDR3 has 12 amino acids. In DNA, the CDR3 is TGTGCCTGGAGCGACTTTAGCGATGAGCAGTTCTTC. Its protein product is CAWSDFSDEQFF.

This clone has a handful of counts. The chain recombines TRBV27 with TRBJ1-1, with TRBD1 matching 8 bases. In germline, CDR1 is MNHEY, CDR2 SMNVEV (reference sequence). Germline trimming cut 5 bases from V and 12 bases from J; bases unmatched to any gene: 8. The CDR3 extends over 12 amino acids. The CDR3 DNA follows: TGTGCCAGCAGTCCGACAGGGGAGTGGACTTTCTTT. It codes for CASSPTGEWTFF.

The V call is TRBV9, the J call TRBJ2-3; the D is unclear. The V and J ends lost 0 bases and 6 bases respectively, with 8 bases between them. The CDR3 sequence is 13 residues long. The germline V gene has CDR1 SGDLS and CDR2 YYNGEE. The chain's CDR3 is CASSVGIQDTQYF. CDR3 nucleotides: TGTGCCAGCAGCGTAGGCATCCAGGATACGCAGTATTTT.

This clone was found a few times. The V gene is TRBV7-9, the J gene TRBJ1-3; weak D call: TRBD1 (5 bases). Germline values: CDR1 SEHNR, CDR2 FQNEAQ (reference sequence). Between the trimmed V and J ends, which lost 4 bases and 0 bases, there was a span of 22 bases. This CDR3 spans 19 amino acids. Here the CDR3 DNA reads TGTGCCAGCAGCTCCCCCCAGGGATCAACCCGATCCTCTGGAAACACCATATATTTT. This gives the protein CASSSPQGSTRSSGNTIYF.

This clone was counted a few times. The V call is TRBV5-1, the J call TRBJ2-2, with D perhaps matching TRBD2 (6 bases). V was clipped by 2 bases and J by 1 base, with 15 bases between them. Germline CDR1 reads SGHRS; CDR2 reads YFSETQ. CDR3 length equals 17 residues. DNA of the CDR3: TGCGCCAGCAGCTTTCCTCTGACTAGGGGGAACACCGGGGAGCTGTTTTTT. It codes for CASSFPLTRGNTGELFF.

This clone was picked up a small number of times. This sequence joins TRBV27 and TRBJ1-5; D remains ambiguous. The V gene lost 6 bases and the J gene lost 0 bases, with 6 bases spanning the gap. CDR1 is MNHEY and CDR2 is SMNVEV in the germline V gene (reference sequence). The CDR3 has 13 residues. CDR3 coding DNA: TGTGCCAGCAGCCTAAGTAGCAATCAGCCCCAGCATTTT. Translation gives CASSLSSNQPQHF.